This T cell receptor (beta chain) emerged from a study of blood T cell repertoires in COVID-19 (dated by TCRdb to the early 2020s). About the investigation overall: Samples covering the acute and convalescent phases of COVID-19 were provided by collaborators in the United States, Italy and Spain. The prospective study material was composed of cDNA or gDNA derived from T cells, B-cell-depleted T cells, or PBMCs. The dataset comprised deeply sampled blood TCRbeta repertoires from subjects exposed to, actively infected with, or recovered from COVID-19. A freely available public database, intended as a resource for researchers studying the immune response to SARS-CoV-2, is where the repertoires were released. The samples were drawn from two sources: the first 160 participants of the ongoing ImmuneRACE study, and some 1,300 subjects contributed by 6 global collaborators. Nearly every sample came with metadata listing a de-identified subject ID, COVID-19 status, age in years and sex. Where HLA class I and class II types were available, the types were taken from metadata supplied by the sample provider, not from assay-based typing. Broader findings and caveats from the paper: How much clinical and demographic metadata was included differed by source and by participant, and the metadata was provided uncurated.

In this sample, this clone turned up once. The antigen this receptor binds is unknown. It has no much larger one-base neighbor in the sample; base qualities were not kept. CDR1 and CDR2 (SGHNT, YENEEA) derive from the germline V gene. The CDR3 starts with the cysteine, ends with the phenylalanine, and has 14 residues. Only CDR3 DNA remains: 42 bases, in frame from the first base. Cut back by 3 bases and 7 bases, the V and J ends lie 15 bases apart. In the prospective study, participants were about 18 to 95 years old, resided in 24 geographic areas of the United States, and were enrolled through a virtual design. In the prospective study, cohorts were assigned on the basis of participant-reported clinical history obtained from a screening survey and a study questionnaire. Recovered participants in ImmuneRACE Cohort 3 were defined by two consecutive negative NP/OP PCR tests, clearance by a healthcare professional, or resolution of symptoms. In the prospective study, mobile phlebotomists collected whole blood, serum and a nasopharyngeal or oropharyngeal swab from each participant. Additional blood draws and questionnaires over an approximately 2-month period could optionally be provided by prospective study participants. Blood samples from the prospective study were shipped frozen or at room temperature prior to DNA extraction.

The immunoSEQ Assay, a bias-controlled multiplex PCR, was used to amplify TCRbeta CDR3 regions from genomic DNA. The authors' analysis ran thus. The number of nucleated cells in each sample was estimated by amplification of reference gene primers within the assay. To quantify the absolute abundance of each unique TCRbeta CDR3 rearrangement, sequence reads were collapsed and filtered. For each sample, productive Simpson clonality was calculated by taking the square root of Simpson's diversity index across productive rearrangements. TCRdb re-hosts the immuneACCESS table, in-frame sequences only. Its copies lack some clones; in the studies checked, an unresolved V gene accounts for under half of them, and the cause for the rest is not known. That table is the source of V, J and clone size, and D and trimming were worked out from the DNA. Here the sample has approximately 240,000 clones; about 89% occur a single time. The ten largest account for 1.5% to 2% of the sample.

This TCR derives from a young woman who had recovered from COVID-19. Sequencing was performed on PBMCs or T cells enriched from blood (not recorded which). This receptor chain uses TRBV11-3 and TRBJ2-5, and the D gene may be TRBD1, 5 bases matching. Read as DNA, the sequence is TGTGCCAGCAGCTTGGGGCCGTCCCAGGGGACCCAGTACTTC. It translates to CASSLGPSQGTQYF. The CDR3, completed at both ends by the reference TRBV11-3 and TRBJ2-5 genes, gives the full variable domain EAGVVQSPRYKIIEKKQPVAFWCNPISGHNTLYWYLQNLGQGPELLIRYENEEAVDDSQLPKDRFSAERLKGVDSTLKIQPAELGDSAVYLCASSLGPSQGTQYFGPGTRLLVL.